This paragraph reports one T cell receptor beta chain. Trimming removed 1 base from V and 9 bases from J; junction bases left unmatched: 8. Germline V gene sequence: CDR1 SGHVS, CDR2 FQNEAQ. There are 14 residues in the CDR3. These data come from a study of cytomegalovirus exposure and HLA in healthy donors. Study details: A preliminary data release comprised tens of millions of unique TCRs obtained from HLA-typed donors.

Primers included in the PCR were 60 Vbeta and 13 Jbeta primers. Clones were read by immunoSEQ multiplex PCR, and TCRdb kept only the in-frame ones, dropping some. The repertoire holds roughly 220,000 clones, with roughly 70% as singletons. The receptor was derived from a woman between 25 and 40 years old in good health and CMV-seronegative. Input material: PBMCs. The chain has TRBV7-8 and TRBJ2-5; TRBD2 aligns across 7 bases. CDR3 coding DNA: TGTGCCAGCAGCTTAGTTCTGGGGGGGGAGTCCCAGTACTTC. Translation: CASSLVLGGESQYF.